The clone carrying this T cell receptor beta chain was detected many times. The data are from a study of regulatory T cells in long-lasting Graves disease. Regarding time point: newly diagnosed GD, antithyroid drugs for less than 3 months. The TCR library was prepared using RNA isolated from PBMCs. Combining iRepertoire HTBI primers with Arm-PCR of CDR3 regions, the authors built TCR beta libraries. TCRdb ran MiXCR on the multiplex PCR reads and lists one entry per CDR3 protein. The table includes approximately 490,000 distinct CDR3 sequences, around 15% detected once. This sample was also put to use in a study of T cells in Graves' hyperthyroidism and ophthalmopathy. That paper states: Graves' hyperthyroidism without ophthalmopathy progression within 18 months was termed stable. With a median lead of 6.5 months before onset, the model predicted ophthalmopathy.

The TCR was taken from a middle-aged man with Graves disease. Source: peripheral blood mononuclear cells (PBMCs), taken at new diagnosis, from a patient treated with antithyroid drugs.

The CDR3, as DNA: TGCGCCAGCAGCTTCCAGGGTGATGAGCAGTTCTTC. Translating it yields CASSFQGDEQFF. V and J are TRBV5-1 and TRBJ2-1, with a tentative D call TRBD1 (5 bases). CDR1 and CDR2 (germline): SGHRS, YFSETQ. V was clipped by 2 bases and J by 8 bases, with 8 bases between them. This CDR3 is built from 12 residues.